This T cell receptor (beta chain) emerged from a study of blood T cell repertoires in COVID-19. Produced via immunoSEQ multiplex PCR; TCRdb's table is partial and in-frame only. The data show around 500,000 clones, 70% to 90% seen once. With 5 bases removed from V and 4 bases from J, the gap between germline ends came to 10 bases. This CDR3 is 13 amino acids long. The germline V gene has CDR1 KGHDR and CDR2 SFDVKD. Sequencing input: PBMCs or T cells enriched from blood (not recorded which). The chain employs TRBV24-1 and TRBJ2-5; D possibly corresponds to TRBD1 (6 bases). The receptor was derived from a woman in her sixties or seventies who had recovered from COVID-19. The CDR3 loop is CATSVTGIETQYF. CDR3 DNA sequence: TGTGCCACCAGTGTCACAGGGATAGAGACCCAGTACTTC.